Listed here are 6 T cell receptor beta chains from one sample, sequenced in a study of vaccination and CD4 T cells after COVID-19. With the Oncomine TCR Beta short-read assay, DNA from cultured CD4+ T cells was sequenced. TCRdb re-derived calls from the PCR reads in MiXCR, one entry per CDR3 protein. The sample consists of around 5,400 distinct CDR3 sequences, roughly two fifths of them appearing once. This sample's treatment: approximately nine-day PBMC culture with coronavirus spike peptide pools or control peptides (ViraFEST assay). CD4+ T cells of the unexposed donor were collected before the COVID-19 pandemic (2011-2018). For these TCRs, the target antigens are not known. The sequencing input was CD4+ T cells from blood, cultured in vitro. The source is a human donor in good health.

This rearrangement joins TRBV7-2 to TRBJ1-3; tentative D call: TRBD1 (5 bases). The CDR3 covers 15 residues. Trimming removed 5 bases from V and 4 bases from J, with 15 bases in between. The germline gives CDR1 SGHTA, CDR2 FQGNSA. The CDR3 protein is CASSPVQGKGNTIYF. The CDR3 bases are TGTGCCAGCAGCCCGGTGCAGGGTAAAGGAAACACCATATATTTT.

This chain joins TRBV7-9 and TRBJ2-1; D is perhaps TRBD1 (6 bases). CDR1 SEHNR and CDR2 FQNEAQ come from the germline V gene (reference sequence). The CDR3 runs to 13 residues. V lost 10 bases and J lost 5, with 15 bases in between. In DNA, the CDR3 is TGTGCCATCGCAGGGGAGACTCACAATGAGCAGTTCTTC. Its translation is CAIAGETHNEQFF.

The chain combines TRBV5-1 with TRBJ1-1; tentative D call: TRBD1 (5 bases). The CDR3 extends over 14 amino acids. V was clipped by 3 bases and J by 3 bases, with 12 bases between them. Germline V gene lookup returns CDR1 SGHRS and CDR2 YFSETQ. The CDR3 reads CASSSNRGDTEAFF. The CDR3 bases are TGCGCCAGCAGCTCAAACCGGGGGGACACTGAAGCTTTCTTT.

This rearrangement joins TRBV6-1 to TRBJ2-3, with TRBD1 matching 7 bases. There are 16 residues in the CDR3. The ends lost 4 bases at V and 4 bases at J; junction bases unmatched: 11. Germline V CDR1 and CDR2: MNHNS, SASEGT. The CDR3 sequence: CASSVLRRQGSDTQYF. In DNA form, the CDR3 reads TGTGCCAGCAGTGTTCTCCGACGACAGGGCTCAGATACGCAGTATTTT.

The chain carries TRBV14 and TRBJ1-1, with D tentatively TRBD1 (6 bases). Trimming removed 4 bases at V and 7 bases at J, with 16 bases between. CDR1 and CDR2 (germline): SGHDN, FVKESK. CDR3 length: 14 amino acids. CDR3 in DNA: TGTGCCAGCAGCCTACGACAGGCTTTTGATGAAGCTTTCTTT. This encodes CASSLRQAFDEAFF.

This chain links TRBV27 with TRBJ2-1; D could derive from TRBD1 or TRBD2 (5 bases each). Germline-derived CDR1 and CDR2 are MNHEY and SMNVEV (reference sequence). The CDR3 is 15 residues long. The ends were cut back, 2 bases at V and 5 bases at J, with 13 bases in the middle. In DNA, the CDR3 is TGTGCCAGCAGTTTACTGGGACCTCGGGACAATGAGCAGTTCTTC. Amino acids: CASSLLGPRDNEQFF.